The present entry profiles one T cell receptor beta chain with its context. The antigen remains unidentified. This entry is derived from a study of T cell responses to AZD1222 COVID-19 vaccine. Overall study results and limits: Repertoires were obtained solely post-peak T cell response. Mostly white British, mostly female donors; authors suggested clonal diversity may be underestimated.

Data came from immunoSEQ multiplex PCR; TCRdb stores just in-frame clones and leaves some out. The data show approximately 150,000 clones, about 91% seen once. Germline V gives CDR1 SGHTA, CDR2 FQGNSA. J lost 6 bases, V lost 6 bases, and 11 bases had no gene match. The CDR3 is 16 amino acids. The sequence derives from an adult in good health. The chain links TRBV7-2 to TRBJ2-2, with 9 bases identical to TRBD2. The specimen was peripheral blood, collected on day 0 of MenACWY control vaccination. The DNA of the CDR3 is TGTGCCAGCAGTTCAAGCGGGAGGTCATTTCCCGGGGAGCTGTTTTTT. Its translation is CASSSSGRSFPGELFF.